This section outlines one TCR beta chain sequence together with its context. Its antigen is unidentified. Repertoires were generated with immunoSEQ multiplex PCR, while TCRdb's copy carries only in-frame clones and drops some. The table records 65,000 to 70,000 clones, about 90% of them present only once. At cycle 4 day 1, cycle 7 day 1, and baseline, blood was sampled. The data originate from a study of OX40 agonist ivuxolimab in advanced cancers. Study context: Participants, 65% to 85% male, averaged 60 years of age, ranging from about 20 to 80. Study-wide points: Within 6 weeks, CD4+ and CD8+ blood T cells expanded clonally at 0.1 to 3.0 mg/kg.

This sample comprised CD4+ or CD8+ T cells sorted from blood, obtained in a trial of the OX40 agonist ivuxolimab. The TCR was taken from an adult with an advanced solid tumor such as melanoma, head and neck, liver or kidney cancer.

CDR3 DNA: TGTGCCAGCTCCCGGACAGGGACAAATGACAAAAACATTCAGTACTTC. It is translated as CASSRTGTNDKNIQYF. This sequence joins TRBV18 and TRBJ2-4; TRBD1 matches 8 bases. There are 16 residues in the CDR3. In germline, CDR1 is KGHSH, CDR2 LQKENI. After removal of 6 bases from V and 3 bases from J, the junction contained 10 bases not matched to a gene. The full variable domain, in which reference TRBV18 and TRBJ2-4 provide the parts outside the CDR3, is NAGVMQNPRHLVRRRGQEARLRCSPMKGHSHVYWYRQLPEEGLKFMVYLQKENIIDESGMPKERFSAEFPKEGPSILRIQQVVRGDSAAYFCASSRTGTNDKNIQYFGAGTRLSVL.